This paragraph reports one TCR beta chain. The sample comes from a study of memory CD4+ T cells and cytomegalovirus serostatus. Study processing details: After removing out-of-frame reads, approximately 2.2 million distinct TCRbeta sequences remained. TCRdb's copy holds only in-frame clones and misses some; the assay was immunoSEQ multiplex PCR. V and J calls and clone size are copied from that table; D and trimming were computed from the DNA. The sample has tens of thousands of clones; 65% to 85% are singletons. The sort gate was single viable CD3+CD4+CD8-CD45RO+ cells for memory CD4+ T cells. This receptor was taken from an adult in good health and CMV-seropositive. The sequencing input was memory CD4+ T cells from blood.

The CDR3 protein is CASSELAKNIQYF. The DNA for the CDR3 is TGCGCCAGCAGTGAACTAGCCAAAAACATTCAGTACTTC. V is TRBV10-2 and J is TRBJ2-4, with unresolved D. The CDR3 sequence is 13 residues long. Germline CDR1 and CDR2: WSHSY and SAAADI. V gave up 3 bases and J gave up 0 bases, with 3 bases separating them.